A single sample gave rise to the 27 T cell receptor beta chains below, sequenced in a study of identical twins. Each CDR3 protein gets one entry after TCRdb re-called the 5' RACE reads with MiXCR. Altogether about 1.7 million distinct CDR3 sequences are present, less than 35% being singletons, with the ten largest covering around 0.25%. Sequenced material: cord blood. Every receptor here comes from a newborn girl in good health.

CDR3 sequence reads: CASSLEGAEQFF. The CDR3 coding sequence is TGTGCCAGCAGCTTAGAGGGGGCTGAGCAGTTCTTC. The chain employs TRBV11-2 and TRBJ2-1; TRBD1 is a possible D gene (6 bases). Per germline, CDR1 SGHAT and CDR2 FQNNGV. The CDR3 consists of 12 residues. V lost 0 bases and J 9 bases, leaving 6 bases between the germline ends.

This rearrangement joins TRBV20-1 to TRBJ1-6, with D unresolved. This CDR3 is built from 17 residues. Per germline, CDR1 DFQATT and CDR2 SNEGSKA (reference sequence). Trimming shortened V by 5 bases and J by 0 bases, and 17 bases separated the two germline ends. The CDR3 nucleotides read TGCAGTGCTCCCGGGCAGAGGATACGCTCCTATAATTCACCCCTCCACTTT. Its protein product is CSAPGQRIRSYNSPLHF.

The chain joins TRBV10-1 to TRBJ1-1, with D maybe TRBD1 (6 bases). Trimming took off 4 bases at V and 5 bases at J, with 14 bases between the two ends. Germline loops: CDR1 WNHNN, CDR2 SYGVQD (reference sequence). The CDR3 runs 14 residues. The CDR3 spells CASSAGATRTEAFF. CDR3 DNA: TGCGCCAGCAGTGCGGGGGCTACTCGAACTGAAGCTTTCTTT.

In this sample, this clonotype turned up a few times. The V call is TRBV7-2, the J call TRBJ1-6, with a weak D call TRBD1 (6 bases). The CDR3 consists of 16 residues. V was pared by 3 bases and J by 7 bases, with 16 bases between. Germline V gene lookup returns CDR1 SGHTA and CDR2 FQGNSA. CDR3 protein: CASSFSWGARNSPLHF. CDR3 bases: TGTGCCAGCAGCTTCTCCTGGGGGGCTAGGAATTCACCCCTCCACTTT.

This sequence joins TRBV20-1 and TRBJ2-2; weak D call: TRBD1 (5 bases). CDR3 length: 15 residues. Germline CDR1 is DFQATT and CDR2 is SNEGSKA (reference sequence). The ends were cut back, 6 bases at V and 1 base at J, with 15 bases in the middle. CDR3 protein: CSAPRGRVNTGELFF. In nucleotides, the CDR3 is TGCAGTGCCCCTAGGGGCAGGGTGAACACCGGGGAGCTGTTTTTT.

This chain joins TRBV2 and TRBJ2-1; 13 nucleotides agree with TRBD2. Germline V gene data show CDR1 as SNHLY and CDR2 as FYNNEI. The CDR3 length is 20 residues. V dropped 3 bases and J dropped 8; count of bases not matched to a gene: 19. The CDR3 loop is CASSDSPKTTSGRALDEQFF. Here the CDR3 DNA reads TGTGCCAGCAGTGATTCACCCAAAACCACTAGCGGGAGGGCCCTAGATGAGCAGTTCTTC.

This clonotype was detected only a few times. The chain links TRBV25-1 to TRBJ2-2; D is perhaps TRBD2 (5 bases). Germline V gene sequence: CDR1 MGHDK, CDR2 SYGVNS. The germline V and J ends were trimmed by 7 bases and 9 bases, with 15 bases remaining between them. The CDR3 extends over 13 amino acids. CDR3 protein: CASMLSGGRELFF. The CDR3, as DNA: TGTGCCAGCATGCTGTCAGGAGGTCGGGAGCTGTTTTTT.

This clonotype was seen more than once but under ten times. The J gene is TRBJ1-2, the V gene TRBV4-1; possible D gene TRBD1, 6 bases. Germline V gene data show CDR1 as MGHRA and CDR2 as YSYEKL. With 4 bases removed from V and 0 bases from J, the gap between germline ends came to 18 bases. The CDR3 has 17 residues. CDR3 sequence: CASSRLPGTPANYGYTF. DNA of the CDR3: TGCGCCAGCAGCCGACTACCTGGGACACCAGCTAACTATGGCTACACCTTC.

CDR3: CATWTFYSGEQFF. The CDR3 DNA is TGTGCCACCTGGACCTTCTATAGCGGAGAACAGTTCTTC. The chain uses TRBV6-5 and TRBJ2-1; TRBD2 might be the D (6 bases). Trimming left V 10 bases short and J 13 bases short, with 23 bases between. This CDR3 is built from 13 residues. Germline assignment: CDR1 MNHEY and CDR2 SVGAGI.

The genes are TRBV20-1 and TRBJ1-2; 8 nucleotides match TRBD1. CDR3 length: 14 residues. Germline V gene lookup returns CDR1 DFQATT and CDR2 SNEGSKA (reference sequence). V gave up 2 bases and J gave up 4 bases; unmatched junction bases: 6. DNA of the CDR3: TGCAGTGCTAGACCCCGACAGGGGCTCTATGGCTACACCTTC. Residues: CSARPRQGLYGYTF.

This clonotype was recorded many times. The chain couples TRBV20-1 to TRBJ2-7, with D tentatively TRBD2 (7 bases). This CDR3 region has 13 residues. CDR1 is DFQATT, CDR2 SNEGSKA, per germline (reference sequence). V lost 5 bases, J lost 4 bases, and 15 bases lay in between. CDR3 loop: CSAPQGGNYEQYF. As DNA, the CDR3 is TGCAGTGCTCCACAGGGAGGGAATTACGAGCAGTACTTC.

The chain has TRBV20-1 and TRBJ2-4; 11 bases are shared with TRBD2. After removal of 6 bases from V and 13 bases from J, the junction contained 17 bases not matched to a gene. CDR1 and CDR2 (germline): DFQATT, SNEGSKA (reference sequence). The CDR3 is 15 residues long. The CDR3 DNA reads TGCAGTGCAGCAACCGGGACTAGCGGCTTCAATGAGCAGTACTTC. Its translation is CSAATGTSGFNEQYF.

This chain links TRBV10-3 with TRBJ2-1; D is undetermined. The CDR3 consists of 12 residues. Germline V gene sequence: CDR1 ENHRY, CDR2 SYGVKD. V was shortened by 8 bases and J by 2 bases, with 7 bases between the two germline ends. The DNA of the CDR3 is TGTGCCATCGGACCGACCTACAATGAGCAGTTCTTC. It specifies CAIGPTYNEQFF.

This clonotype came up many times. The CDR3 sequence: CASSEAGRIYGYTF. The CDR3 DNA reads as TGTGCCAGCAGTGAGGCGGGCCGCATCTATGGCTACACCTTC. The chain couples TRBV2 to TRBJ1-2, with no clear D. The germline V gene has CDR1 SNHLY and CDR2 FYNNEI. The V end lost 3 bases, the J end lost 4 bases, and 12 bases lay between the germline ends. The CDR3 covers 14 residues.

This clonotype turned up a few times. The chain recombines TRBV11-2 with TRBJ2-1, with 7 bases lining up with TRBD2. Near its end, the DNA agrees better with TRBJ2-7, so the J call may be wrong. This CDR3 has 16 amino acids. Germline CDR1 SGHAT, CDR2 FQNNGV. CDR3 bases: TGTGCCAGCAGCTTAACTAGCGTGAGCTCCTACAATGAGCAGTACTTC. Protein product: CASSLTSVSSYNEQYF.

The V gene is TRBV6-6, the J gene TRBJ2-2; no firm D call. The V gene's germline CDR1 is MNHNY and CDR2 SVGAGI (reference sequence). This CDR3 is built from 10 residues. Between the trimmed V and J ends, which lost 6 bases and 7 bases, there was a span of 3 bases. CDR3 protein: CASRSGELFF. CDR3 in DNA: TGTGCCAGCAGGAGCGGGGAGCTGTTTTTT.

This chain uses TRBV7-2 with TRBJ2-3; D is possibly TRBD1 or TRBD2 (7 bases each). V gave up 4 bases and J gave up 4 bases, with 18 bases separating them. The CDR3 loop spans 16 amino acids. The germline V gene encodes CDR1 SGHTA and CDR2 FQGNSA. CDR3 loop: CASSSRGRGTPDTQYF. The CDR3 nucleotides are TGTGCCAGCAGCTCTAGGGGGCGGGGGACACCAGATACGCAGTATTTT.

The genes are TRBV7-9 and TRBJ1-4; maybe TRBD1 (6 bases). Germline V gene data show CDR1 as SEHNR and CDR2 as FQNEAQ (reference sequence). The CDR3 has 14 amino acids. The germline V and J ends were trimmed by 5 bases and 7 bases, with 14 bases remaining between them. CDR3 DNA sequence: TGTGCCAGCAGCGAGGACGGAGGGGGTGAAAAACTGTTTTTT. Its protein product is CASSEDGGGEKLFF.

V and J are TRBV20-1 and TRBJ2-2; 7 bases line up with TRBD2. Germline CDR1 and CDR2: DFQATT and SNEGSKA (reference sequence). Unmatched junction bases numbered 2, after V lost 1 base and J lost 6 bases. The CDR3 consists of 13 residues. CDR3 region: CSARGTSSGELFF. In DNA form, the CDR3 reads TGCAGTGCTAGAGGGACTAGTTCCGGGGAGCTGTTTTTT.

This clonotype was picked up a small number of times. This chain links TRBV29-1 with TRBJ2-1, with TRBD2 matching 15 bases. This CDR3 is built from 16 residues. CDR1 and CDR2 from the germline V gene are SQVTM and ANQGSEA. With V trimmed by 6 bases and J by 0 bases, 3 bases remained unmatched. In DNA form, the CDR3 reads TGCAGCGTGCCGGGACTAGCGGGAGGCTCCTACAATGAGCAGTTCTTC. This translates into CSVPGLAGGSYNEQFF.

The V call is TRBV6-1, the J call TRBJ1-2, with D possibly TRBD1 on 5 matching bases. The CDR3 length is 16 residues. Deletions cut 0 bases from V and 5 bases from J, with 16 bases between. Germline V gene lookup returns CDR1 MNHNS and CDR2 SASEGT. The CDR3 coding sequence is TGTGCCAGCAGTGAAGCGTACACCTCAGGGTCGTATGGCTACACCTTC. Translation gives CASSEAYTSGSYGYTF.

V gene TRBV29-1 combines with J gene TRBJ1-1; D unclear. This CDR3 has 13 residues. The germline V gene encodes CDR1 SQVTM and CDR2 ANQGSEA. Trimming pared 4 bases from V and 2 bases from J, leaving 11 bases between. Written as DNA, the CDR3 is TGCAGCGTTGCCCACGGTCCAAACACTGAAGCTTTCTTT. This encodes CSVAHGPNTEAFF.

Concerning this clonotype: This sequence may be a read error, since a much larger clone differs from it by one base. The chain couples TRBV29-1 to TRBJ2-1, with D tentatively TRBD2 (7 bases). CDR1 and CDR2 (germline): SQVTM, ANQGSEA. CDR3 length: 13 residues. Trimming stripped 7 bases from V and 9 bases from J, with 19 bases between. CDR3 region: CSAALGGLGEQFF. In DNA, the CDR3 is TGCAGCGCCGCCCTCGGGGGGCTGGGTGAGCAGTTCTTC.

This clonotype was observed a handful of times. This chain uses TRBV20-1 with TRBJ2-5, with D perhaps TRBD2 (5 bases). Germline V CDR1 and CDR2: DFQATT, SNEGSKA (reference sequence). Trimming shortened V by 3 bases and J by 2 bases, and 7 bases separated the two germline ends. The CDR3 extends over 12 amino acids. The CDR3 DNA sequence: TGCAGTGCTAGGGACTGGCAAGAGACCCAGTACTTC. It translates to CSARDWQETQYF.

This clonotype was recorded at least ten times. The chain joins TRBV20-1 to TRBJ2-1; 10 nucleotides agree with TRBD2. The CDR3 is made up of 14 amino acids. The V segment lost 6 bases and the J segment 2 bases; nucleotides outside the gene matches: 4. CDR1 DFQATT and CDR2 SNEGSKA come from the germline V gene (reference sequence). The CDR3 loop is CSALSGRAYNEQFF. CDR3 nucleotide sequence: TGCAGTGCCCTGAGCGGGAGGGCCTACAATGAGCAGTTCTTC.

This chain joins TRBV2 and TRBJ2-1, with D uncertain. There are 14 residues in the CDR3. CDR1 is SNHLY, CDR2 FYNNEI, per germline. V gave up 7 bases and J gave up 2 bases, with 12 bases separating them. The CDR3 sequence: CASTFDEPYNEQFF. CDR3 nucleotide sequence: TGTGCCAGCACTTTCGACGAACCCTACAATGAGCAGTTCTTC. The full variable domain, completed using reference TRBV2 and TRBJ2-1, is EPEVTQTPSHQVTQMGQEVILRCVPISNHLYFYWYRQILGQKVEFLVSFYNNEISEKSEIFDDQFSVERPDGSNFTLKIRSTKLEDSAMYFCASTFDEPYNEQFFGPGTRLTVL.

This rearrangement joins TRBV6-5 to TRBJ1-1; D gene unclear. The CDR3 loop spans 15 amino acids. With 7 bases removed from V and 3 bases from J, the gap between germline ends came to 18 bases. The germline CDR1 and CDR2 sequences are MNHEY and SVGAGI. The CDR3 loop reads CASTHRNPRDTEAFF. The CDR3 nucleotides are TGTGCCAGCACCCACCGCAACCCCCGGGACACTGAAGCTTTCTTT.